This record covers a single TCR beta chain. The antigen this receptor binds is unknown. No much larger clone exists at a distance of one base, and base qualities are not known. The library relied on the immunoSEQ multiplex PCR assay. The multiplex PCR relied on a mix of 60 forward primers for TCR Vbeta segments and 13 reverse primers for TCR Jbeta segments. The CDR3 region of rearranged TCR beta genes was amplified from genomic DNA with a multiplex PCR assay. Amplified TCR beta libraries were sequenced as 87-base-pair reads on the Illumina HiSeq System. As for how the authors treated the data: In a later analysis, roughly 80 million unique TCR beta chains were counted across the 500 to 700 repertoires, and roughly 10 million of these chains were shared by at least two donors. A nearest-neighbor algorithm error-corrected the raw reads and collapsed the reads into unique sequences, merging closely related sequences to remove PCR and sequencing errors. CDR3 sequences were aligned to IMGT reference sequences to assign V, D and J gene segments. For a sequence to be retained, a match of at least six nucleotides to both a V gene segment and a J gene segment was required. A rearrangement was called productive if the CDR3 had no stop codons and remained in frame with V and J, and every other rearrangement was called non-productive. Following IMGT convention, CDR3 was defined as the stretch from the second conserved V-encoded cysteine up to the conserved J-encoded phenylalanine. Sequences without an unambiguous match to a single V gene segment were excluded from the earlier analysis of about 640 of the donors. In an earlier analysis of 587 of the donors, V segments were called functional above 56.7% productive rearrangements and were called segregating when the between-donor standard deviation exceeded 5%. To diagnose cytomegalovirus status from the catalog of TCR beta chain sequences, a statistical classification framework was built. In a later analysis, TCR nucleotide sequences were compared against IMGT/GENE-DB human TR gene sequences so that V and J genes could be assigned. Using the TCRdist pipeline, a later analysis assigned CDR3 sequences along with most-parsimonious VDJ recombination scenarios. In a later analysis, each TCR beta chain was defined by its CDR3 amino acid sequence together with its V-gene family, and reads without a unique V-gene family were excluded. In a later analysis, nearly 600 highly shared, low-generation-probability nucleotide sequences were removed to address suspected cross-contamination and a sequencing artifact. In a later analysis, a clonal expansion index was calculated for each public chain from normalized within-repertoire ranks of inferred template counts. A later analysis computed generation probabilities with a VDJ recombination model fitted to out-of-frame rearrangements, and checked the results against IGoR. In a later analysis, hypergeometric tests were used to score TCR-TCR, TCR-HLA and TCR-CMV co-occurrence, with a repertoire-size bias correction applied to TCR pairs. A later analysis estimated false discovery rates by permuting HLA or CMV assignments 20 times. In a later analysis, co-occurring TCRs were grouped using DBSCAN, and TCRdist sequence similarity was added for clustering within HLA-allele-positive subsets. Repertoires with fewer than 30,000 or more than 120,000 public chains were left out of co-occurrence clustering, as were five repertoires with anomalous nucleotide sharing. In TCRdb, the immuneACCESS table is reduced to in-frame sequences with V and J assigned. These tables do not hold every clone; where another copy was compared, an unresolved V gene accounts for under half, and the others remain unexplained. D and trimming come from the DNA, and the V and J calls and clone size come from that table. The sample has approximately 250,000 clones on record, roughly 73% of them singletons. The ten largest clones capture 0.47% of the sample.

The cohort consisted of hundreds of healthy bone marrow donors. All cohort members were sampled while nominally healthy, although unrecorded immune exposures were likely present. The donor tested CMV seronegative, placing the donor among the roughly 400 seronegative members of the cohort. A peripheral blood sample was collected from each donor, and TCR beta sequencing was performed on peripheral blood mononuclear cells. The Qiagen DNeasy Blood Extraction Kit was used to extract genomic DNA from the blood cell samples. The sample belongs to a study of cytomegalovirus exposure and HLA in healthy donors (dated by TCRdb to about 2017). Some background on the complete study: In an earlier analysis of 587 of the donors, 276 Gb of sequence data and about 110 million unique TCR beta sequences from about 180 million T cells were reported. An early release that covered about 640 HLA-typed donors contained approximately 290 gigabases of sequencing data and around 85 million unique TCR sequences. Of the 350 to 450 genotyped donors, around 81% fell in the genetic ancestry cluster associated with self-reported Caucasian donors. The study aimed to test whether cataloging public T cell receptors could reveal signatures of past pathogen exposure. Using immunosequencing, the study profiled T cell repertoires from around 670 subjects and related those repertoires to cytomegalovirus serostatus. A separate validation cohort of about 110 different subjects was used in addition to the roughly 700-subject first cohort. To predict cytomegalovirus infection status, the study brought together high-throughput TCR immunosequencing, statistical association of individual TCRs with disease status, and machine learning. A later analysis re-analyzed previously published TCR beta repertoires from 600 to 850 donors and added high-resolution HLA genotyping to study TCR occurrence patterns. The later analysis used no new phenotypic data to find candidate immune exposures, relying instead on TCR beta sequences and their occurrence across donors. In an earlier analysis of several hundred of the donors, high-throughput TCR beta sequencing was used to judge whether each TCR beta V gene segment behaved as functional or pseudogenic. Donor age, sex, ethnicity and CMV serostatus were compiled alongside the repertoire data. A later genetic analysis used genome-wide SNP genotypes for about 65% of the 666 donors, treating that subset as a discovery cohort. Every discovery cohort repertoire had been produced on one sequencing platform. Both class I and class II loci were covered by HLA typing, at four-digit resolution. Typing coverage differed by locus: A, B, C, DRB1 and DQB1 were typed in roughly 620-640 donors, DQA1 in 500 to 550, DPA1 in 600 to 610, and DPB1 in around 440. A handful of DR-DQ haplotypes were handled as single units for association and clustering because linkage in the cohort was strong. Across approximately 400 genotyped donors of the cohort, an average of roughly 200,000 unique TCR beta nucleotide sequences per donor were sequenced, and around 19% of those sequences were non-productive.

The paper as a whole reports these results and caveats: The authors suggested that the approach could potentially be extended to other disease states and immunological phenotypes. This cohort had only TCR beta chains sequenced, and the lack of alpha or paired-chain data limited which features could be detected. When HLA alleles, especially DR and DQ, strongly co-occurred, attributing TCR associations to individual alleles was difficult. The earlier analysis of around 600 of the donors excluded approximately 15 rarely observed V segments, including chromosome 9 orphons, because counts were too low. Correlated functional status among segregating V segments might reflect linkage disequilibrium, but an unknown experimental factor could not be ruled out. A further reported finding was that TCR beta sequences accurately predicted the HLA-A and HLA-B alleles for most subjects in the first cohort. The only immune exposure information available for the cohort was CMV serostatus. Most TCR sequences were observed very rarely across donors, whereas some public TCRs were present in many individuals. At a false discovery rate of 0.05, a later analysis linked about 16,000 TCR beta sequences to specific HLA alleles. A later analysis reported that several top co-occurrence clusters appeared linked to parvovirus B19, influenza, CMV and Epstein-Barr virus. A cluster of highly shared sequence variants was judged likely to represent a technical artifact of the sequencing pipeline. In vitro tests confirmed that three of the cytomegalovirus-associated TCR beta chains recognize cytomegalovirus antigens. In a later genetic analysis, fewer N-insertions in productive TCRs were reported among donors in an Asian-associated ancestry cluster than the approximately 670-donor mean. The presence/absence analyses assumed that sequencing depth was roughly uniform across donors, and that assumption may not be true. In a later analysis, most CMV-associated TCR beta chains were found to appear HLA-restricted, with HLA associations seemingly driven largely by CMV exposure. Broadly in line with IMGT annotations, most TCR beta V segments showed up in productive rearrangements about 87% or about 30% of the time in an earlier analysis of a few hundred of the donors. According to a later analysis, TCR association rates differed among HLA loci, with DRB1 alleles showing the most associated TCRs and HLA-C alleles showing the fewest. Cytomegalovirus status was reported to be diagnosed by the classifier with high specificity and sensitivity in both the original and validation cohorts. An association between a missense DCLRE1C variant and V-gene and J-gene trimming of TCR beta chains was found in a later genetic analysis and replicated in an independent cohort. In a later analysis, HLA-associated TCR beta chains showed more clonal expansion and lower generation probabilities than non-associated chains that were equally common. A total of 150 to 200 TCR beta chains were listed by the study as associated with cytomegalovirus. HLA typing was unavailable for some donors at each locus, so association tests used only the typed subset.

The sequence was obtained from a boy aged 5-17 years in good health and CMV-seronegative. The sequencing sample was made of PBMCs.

CDR3 region: CASSQVPRDYNSPLHF. The DNA reads TGCGCCAGCAGCCAAGTGCCCAGGGACTATAATTCACCCCTCCACTTT. Recombination connected TRBV4-1 to TRBJ1-6, with TRBD1 as a weak D call on 5 bases. CDR1 and CDR2 (MGHRA, YSYEKL) derive from the germline V gene. The CDR3 holds 16 amino acids from the cysteine to the phenylalanine. Only the CDR3 DNA stays, 48 bases, in frame from base 1. Relative to germline, V is 1 base shorter and J is 3 bases shorter, with 10 bases between their ends.